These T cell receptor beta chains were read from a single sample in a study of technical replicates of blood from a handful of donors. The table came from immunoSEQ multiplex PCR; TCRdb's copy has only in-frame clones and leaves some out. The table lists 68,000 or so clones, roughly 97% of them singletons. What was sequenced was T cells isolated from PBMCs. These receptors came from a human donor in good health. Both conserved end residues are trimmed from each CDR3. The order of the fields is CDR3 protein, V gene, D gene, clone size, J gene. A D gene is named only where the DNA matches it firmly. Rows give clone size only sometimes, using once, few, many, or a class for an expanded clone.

CDR3: ASSAGTGVGDQPQH
V: TRBV9
D: TRBD1
size: .
J: TRBJ1-5

CDR3: ASSQRFPGGETQY
V: TRBV14
D: TRBD1
size: .
J: TRBJ2-5

CDR3: ASSWGVGYGYT
V: TRBV27
D: .
size: once
J: TRBJ1-2

CDR3: ASSSRVLWGVWEQY
V: TRBV7-3
D: .
size: .
J: TRBJ2-7

CDR3: ASSTDRGRQPQH
V: TRBV27
D: TRBD1
size: .
J: TRBJ1-5

CDR3: ASSQGTLDGYT
V: TRBV4-1
D: .
size: .
J: TRBJ1-2

CDR3: ASGRWREVYEQY
V: TRBV27
D: .
size: .
J: TRBJ2-7

CDR3: ASGQKALGYEQY
V: TRBV2
D: .
size: .
J: TRBJ2-7

CDR3: TGATGSSGNTIY
V: TRBV30
D: .
size: .
J: TRBJ1-3

CDR3: ASSDDGSTYTQY
V: TRBV6-4
D: .
size: .
J: TRBJ2-3

CDR3: ASSLQLNYGYT
V: TRBV5-8
D: .
size: .
J: TRBJ1-2

CDR3: ASSLDLDWAF
V: TRBV7-9
D: .
size: .
J: TRBJ1-1

CDR3: ASSDGTGAGANVLT
V: TRBV25-1
D: TRBD1
size: .
J: TRBJ2-6

CDR3: ASLGGASYEQY
V: TRBV6-5
D: .
size: .
J: TRBJ2-7

CDR3: ASSASARRETQY
V: TRBV6-1
D: .
size: .
J: TRBJ2-5

CDR3: SVEDLAGGAGELF
V: TRBV29-1
D: TRBD2
size: .
J: TRBJ2-2

CDR3: SALGDRGATGELF
V: TRBV29-1
D: TRBD1
size: .
J: TRBJ2-2

CDR3: ASSSTGALNYGYT
V: TRBV6-5
D: TRBD1
size: .
J: TRBJ1-2

CDR3: ASSQTPASGYTDTQY
V: TRBV4-3
D: TRBD2
size: .
J: TRBJ2-3

CDR3: ASSLAGHTDTQY
V: TRBV7-2
D: .
size: .
J: TRBJ2-3

CDR3: ASSLVGDYPDTQY
V: TRBV7-9
D: .
size: .
J: TRBJ2-3

CDR3: ASSPGLDTDTQY
V: TRBV5-1
D: .
size: .
J: TRBJ2-3

CDR3: ASSFGGDTQY
V: TRBV5-4
D: .
size: .
J: TRBJ2-3

CDR3: ATRSPGARSGNTIY
V: TRBV15
D: .
size: .
J: TRBJ1-3

CDR3: ASSLGLAGYNEQF
V: TRBV7-3
D: TRBD2
size: .
J: TRBJ2-1

CDR3: ASSLGGQDPNTEAF
V: TRBV5-4
D: TRBD1
size: .
J: TRBJ1-1

CDR3: ATSRSGDEQF
V: TRBV15
D: TRBD2
size: .
J: TRBJ2-1

CDR3: ASRPRDRESYNEQF
V: TRBV5-1
D: TRBD1
size: .
J: TRBJ2-1

CDR3: ASSQPRLAGGQWDEQY
V: TRBV4-1
D: TRBD2
size: .
J: TRBJ2-7

CDR3: ASSLFRYQPQH
V: TRBV28
D: .
size: once
J: TRBJ1-5

CDR3: SVEADSLNTGELF
V: TRBV29-1
D: .
size: .
J: TRBJ2-2

CDR3: ASIRKGGYYGYT
V: TRBV19
D: .
size: .
J: TRBJ1-2

CDR3: ASSIPQSYGYT
V: TRBV19
D: .
size: .
J: TRBJ1-2

CDR3: ASRDSANYGYT
V: TRBV2
D: .
size: .
J: TRBJ1-2

CDR3: ASSPLQEKLF
V: TRBV7-9
D: .
size: once
J: TRBJ1-4

CDR3: ASSYGLAQETQY
V: TRBV6-6
D: TRBD2
size: .
J: TRBJ2-5

CDR3: ASSLVAEQF
V: TRBV5-4
D: .
size: .
J: TRBJ2-1

CDR3: ASSLLAFGQPYEQY
V: TRBV27
D: .
size: .
J: TRBJ2-7

CDR3: ASSQLYRDRGLHTEAF
V: TRBV4-3
D: TRBD1
size: .
J: TRBJ1-1

CDR3: ATSRDLSGAGYEQY
V: TRBV15
D: .
size: once
J: TRBJ2-7

CDR3: ASTADRDETQY
V: TRBV19
D: TRBD1
size: .
J: TRBJ2-5

CDR3: ASSLSPGLQETQY
V: TRBV27
D: .
size: .
J: TRBJ2-5

CDR3: ASRIGVSEQY
V: TRBV28
D: .
size: .
J: TRBJ2-7

CDR3: ASSSGTTATNEKLF
V: TRBV11-1
D: .
size: .
J: TRBJ1-4

CDR3: ASSLTSVTYEQY
V: TRBV28
D: TRBD2
size: .
J: TRBJ2-7

CDR3: AWSLAGEQF
V: TRBV30
D: TRBD2
size: .
J: TRBJ2-1

CDR3: ASSRTRGTTTDTQY
V: TRBV4-1
D: .
size: .
J: TRBJ2-3

CDR3: ASSWLSGRVETQY
V: TRBV6-5
D: TRBD2
size: .
J: TRBJ2-5

CDR3: ATTLILGTERAGELF
V: TRBV28
D: .
size: once
J: TRBJ2-2

CDR3: ASSLIPGGTEAF
V: TRBV11-3
D: TRBD1
size: .
J: TRBJ1-1

CDR3: ASSSRATGNPYNEQF
V: TRBV13
D: .
size: .
J: TRBJ2-1

CDR3: ASIPGHDGLAGGTDTQY
V: TRBV7-8
D: TRBD2
size: .
J: TRBJ2-3